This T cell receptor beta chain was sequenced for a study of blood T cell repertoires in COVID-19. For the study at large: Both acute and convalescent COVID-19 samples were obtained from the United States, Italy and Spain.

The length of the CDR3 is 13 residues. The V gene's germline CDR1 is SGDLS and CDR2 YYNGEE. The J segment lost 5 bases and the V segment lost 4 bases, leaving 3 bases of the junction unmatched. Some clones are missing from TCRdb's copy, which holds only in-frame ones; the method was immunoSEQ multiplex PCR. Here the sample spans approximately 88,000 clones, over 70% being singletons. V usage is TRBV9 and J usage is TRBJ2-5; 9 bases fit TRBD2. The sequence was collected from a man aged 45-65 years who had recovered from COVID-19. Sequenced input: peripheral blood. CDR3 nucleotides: TGTGCCAGCAGCAATCTAGCGGGGGAGACCCAGTACTTC. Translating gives CASSNLAGETQYF. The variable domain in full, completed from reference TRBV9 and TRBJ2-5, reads DSGVTQTPKHLITATGQRVTLRCSPRSGDLSVYWYQQSLDQGLQFLIQYYNGEERAKGNILERFSAQQFPDLHSELNLSSLELGDSALYFCASSNLAGETQYFGPGTRLLVL.